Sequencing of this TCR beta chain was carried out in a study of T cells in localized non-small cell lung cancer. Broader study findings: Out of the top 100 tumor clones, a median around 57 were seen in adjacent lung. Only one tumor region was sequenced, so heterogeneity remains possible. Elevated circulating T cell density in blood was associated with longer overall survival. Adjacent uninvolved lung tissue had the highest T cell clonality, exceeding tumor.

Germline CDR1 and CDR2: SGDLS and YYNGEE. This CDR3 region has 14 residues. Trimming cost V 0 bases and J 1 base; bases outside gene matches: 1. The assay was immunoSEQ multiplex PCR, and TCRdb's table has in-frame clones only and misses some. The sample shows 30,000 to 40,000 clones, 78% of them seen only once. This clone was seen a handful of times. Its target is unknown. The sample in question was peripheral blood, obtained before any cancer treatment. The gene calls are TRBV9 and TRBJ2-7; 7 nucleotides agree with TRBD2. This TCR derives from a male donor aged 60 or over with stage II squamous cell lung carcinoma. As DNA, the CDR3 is TGTGCCAGCAGCGTAGGCGGGAGTTCCTACGAGCAGTACTTC. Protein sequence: CASSVGGSSYEQYF. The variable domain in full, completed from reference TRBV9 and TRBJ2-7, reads DSGVTQTPKHLITATGQRVTLRCSPRSGDLSVYWYQQSLDQGLQFLIQYYNGEERAKGNILERFSAQQFPDLHSELNLSSLELGDSALYFCASSVGGSSYEQYFGPGTRLTVT.